This record covers a single TCR beta chain. Its antigen is as yet unknown. The RNA input was roughly 0.45 to 1 ug, and it was reverse transcribed with random hexamers. Multiplex PCR with immunoSEQ amplified the TCR beta CDR3 across 54 Vbeta and 13 Jbeta. TCRdb fed the immunoSEQ multiplex PCR reads into MiXCR, producing one record per CDR3 protein. Of 120,000 to 150,000 distinct CDR3 sequences listed, roughly 95% are singletons. Trimming took off 3 bases at V and 2 bases at J, with 18 bases between the two ends. The CDR3 extends over 16 amino acids. CDR1 and CDR2 from the germline V gene are SGHNT and YYREEE (reference sequence). This entry belongs to a study of CD8 T cells in Susac syndrome. Study-level points and caveats: By the study's own acknowledgment, its TCR sequencing and HLA analysis included relatively few individuals.

The V gene is TRBV5-4, the J gene TRBJ2-7; D remains ambiguous. This TCR was recovered from a human donor in good health. Sequenced: CD4+ T cells from PBMCs. In nucleotides, the CDR3 is TGTGCCAGCAGCTCCCATCTAGGAATGTCGGCCTACGAGCAGTACTTC. Protein: CASSSHLGMSAYEQYF.